This note documents a single T cell receptor (beta chain) sequence. As yet, its antigen is unknown. One junction end disagrees with the germline gene, perhaps due to a read error. This record belongs to a study of blood T cells in healthy people across ages. Germline V gives CDR1 MDHEN, CDR2 SYDVKM. The CDR3 is 18 amino acids. A second PCR, run for 7 to 11 cycles, used a sample-barcoded 5' primer plus a J-beta primer mix. The authors tagged each cDNA molecule using a template-switch adaptor with 12 random nucleotides. Each CDR3 protein is one row after TCRdb ran MiXCR on the 5' RACE reads. The table includes 850,000 to 1,300,000 distinct CDR3 sequences, 35% to 50% detected once. Study-level points and caveats: In older individuals, TCR beta diversity per million T cells was lower, falling roughly linearly with age. The study lacked donor CMV status, which possibly confounded expanded clonotype changes. The unsorted PBMCs prevented any conclusive comparison of naive versus antigen-experienced cells.

The sequence was obtained from an older woman in good health. The source material was blood. The chain employs TRBV28 and TRBJ1-2; D is ambiguous. The CDR3 sequence: CAGSFTPLPGSGFYGYTF. Here the CDR3 DNA reads TGTGCCGGCAGTTTTACCCCCCTCCCCGGGAGCGGGTTCTATGGCTACACCTTC.